Listed below are T cell receptor beta chains from one sample, sequenced in a study of blood T cell repertoires in COVID-19. The table came from immunoSEQ multiplex PCR; TCRdb's copy has only in-frame clones and leaves some out. Here the sample spans some 340,000 clones, roughly 90% being singletons. Sequenced: PBMCs or T cells enriched from blood (not recorded which). The receptors come from a woman in her twenties or thirties who had been exposed to COVID-19. Each CDR3 is given with its conserved first and last residue.

j_call | v_call | cdr3_aa
TRBJ1-3 | TRBV5-8 | CASSFTGTGTYTIYF
TRBJ2-7 | TRBV6-5 | CASTPRRDTSYEQYF
TRBJ2-2 | TRBV11-2 | CASSRGGNTGELFF
TRBJ2-2 | TRBV27 | CASSLSGSTGELFF
TRBJ2-3 | TRBV3-1/TRBV3-2 | CASSQALGRASTDTQYF
TRBJ2-7 | TRBV7-9 | CASSLGRDSYEQYF
TRBJ1-3 | TRBV10-3 | CAIAQDSSGNTIYF
TRBJ2-1 | TRBV3-1/TRBV3-2 | CASSQGWFSVGNEQFF
TRBJ2-3 | TRBV5-1 | CASRLAEYTDTQYF
TRBJ2-3 | TRBV4-3 | CASSQEGGGRGTQYF
TRBJ2-3 | TRBV7-9 | CASSLVLILAVGTDTQYF
TRBJ2-3 | TRBV5-5 | CASRKTGSDTQYF
TRBJ1-1 | TRBV11-2 | CASSHYADTEAFF
TRBJ2-7 | TRBV9 | CASSATGYEQYF
TRBJ1-1 | TRBV9 | CASSGTENTEAFF
TRBJ2-7 | TRBV12-3/TRBV12-4 | CASSLGSREQYF
TRBJ2-3 | TRBV6-2/TRBV6-3 | CASSNGGGRGDTQYF
TRBJ2-1 | TRBV7-2 | CASSSQGPYNEQFF
TRBJ2-5 | TRBV9 | CASSVASGGAGETQYF
TRBJ2-2 | TRBV7-6 | CASSLARTRSTGELFF
TRBJ1-2 | TRBV7-9 | CASSLWRTGGNYGYTF
TRBJ1-2 | TRBV6-2/TRBV6-3 | CASSARPGQAYGYTF
TRBJ1-2 | TRBV9 | CASSHPGGEGAGYGYTF
TRBJ2-3 | TRBV6-5 | CASKEASPDTQYF
TRBJ2-2 | TRBV30 | CAFLPGGKNTGELFF
TRBJ1-6 | TRBV5-1 | CASSLPGDSPLHF
TRBJ1-5 | TRBV10-1 | CASSEYEGSAQPQHF
TRBJ2-2 | TRBV6-2/TRBV6-3 | CASSRGLLNTGELFF
TRBJ1-6 | TRBV25-1 | CASSEYAGKGSPLHF
TRBJ2-3 | TRBV6-5 | CASRSRGGADTQYF
TRBJ1-2 | TRBV12-3/TRBV12-4 | CASSFAGGYGYTF
TRBJ1-1 | TRBV18 | CASSPRTGGYNTEAFF
TRBJ2-5 | TRBV18 | CASSPPGTNQETQYF
TRBJ2-1 | TRBV4-1 | CASSQAKGRTLGRVNEQFF
TRBJ1-6 | TRBV5-4 | CASSFGGQGRSPLHF
TRBJ2-7 | TRBV5-1 | CASSVQGSYEQYF
TRBJ1-1 | TRBV27 | CASSPQVWNTEAFF
TRBJ1-2 | TRBV6-1 | CASSEEADYYGYTF
TRBJ2-7 | TRBV13 | CASSFQLGNYEQYF